These 21 T cell receptor beta chains originate from one sample sequenced in a study of T cells in localized non-small cell lung cancer. Clones were sequenced by immunoSEQ multiplex PCR, and TCRdb holds only the in-frame ones, with some missing. The sample lists under 65,000 clones, around 90% occurring once. The source material was peripheral blood, sampled before any cancer treatment. The receptors were gathered from a man between 40 and 69 years old with stage I squamous cell lung carcinoma.

This clone showed up just once. This chain joins TRBV27 and TRBJ2-5; tentative D call: TRBD1 (6 bases). V was clipped by 3 bases and J by 4 bases, with 12 bases between them. Germline V gene lookup returns CDR1 MNHEY and CDR2 SMNVEV (reference sequence). The CDR3 is 14 residues long. CDR3 in amino acids: CASSLGRGVETQYF. The CDR3 region has the DNA TGTGCCAGCAGTTTGGGCAGGGGAGTAGAGACCCAGTACTTC.

The chain couples TRBV11-1 to TRBJ2-5, with TRBD2 as a possible D gene (5 bases). V lost 3 bases and J 6 bases, leaving 14 bases between the germline ends. The CDR3 is made up of 14 amino acids. Germline V gene lookup returns CDR1 SGHAT and CDR2 FQDESV (reference sequence). The CDR3 reads CASSLGGRPQTQYF. CDR3 DNA: TGTGCCAGCAGCTTGGGCGGGCGCCCGCAGACCCAGTACTTC.

V gene TRBV7-9 combines with J gene TRBJ1-5; D remains ambiguous. CDR1 and CDR2 (germline): SEHNR, FQNEAQ (reference sequence). The CDR3 extends over 14 amino acids. With 1 base removed from V and 9 bases from J, the gap between germline ends came to 13 bases. CDR3 region: CASSLGTGFWPQHF. Written as DNA, the CDR3 is TGTGCCAGCAGCTTAGGGACGGGTTTTTGGCCCCAGCATTTT.

This clone appeared a few times. This chain uses TRBV6-6 with TRBJ2-5; D gene uncertain. V lost 6 bases, J lost 0 bases, and 5 bases lay in between. CDR3 length: 12 amino acids. Germline V gene lookup returns CDR1 MNHNY and CDR2 SVGAGI (reference sequence). Written as DNA, the CDR3 is TGTGCCAGCAGCTCGTACCAAGAGACCCAGTACTTC. This sequence encodes CASSSYQETQYF.

The chain recombines TRBV27 with TRBJ2-7, with D perhaps matching TRBD1 or TRBD2 (5 bases each). Trimming took off 8 bases at V and 0 bases at J, with 11 bases between the two ends. CDR1 and CDR2 (germline): MNHEY, SMNVEV (reference sequence). The CDR3 loop spans 13 amino acids. CDR3 sequence: CASGVGDSYEQYF. Here the CDR3 DNA reads TGTGCCAGCGGGGTGGGGGACTCCTACGAGCAGTACTTC.

V is TRBV11-2 and J is TRBJ2-3; possibly TRBD2 for D (6 bases). The CDR3 consists of 14 residues. With 5 bases removed from V and 0 bases from J, the gap between germline ends came to 9 bases. Germline lookup yields CDR1 SGHAT and CDR2 FQNNGV. CDR3 DNA sequence: TGTGCCAGCAGCCTTAGCGGAAGCACAGATACGCAGTATTTT. It codes for CASSLSGSTDTQYF.

The chain carries TRBV6-5 and TRBJ2-1; 13 bases are a match to TRBD2. The germline V gene encodes CDR1 MNHEY and CDR2 SVGAGI. The length of the CDR3 is 16 residues. The ends lost 2 bases at V and 7 bases at J; junction bases unmatched: 5. CDR3 region: CASSYHGTSGMNEQFF. The CDR3 DNA reads TGTGCCAGCAGTTACCACGGGACTAGCGGGATGAATGAGCAGTTCTTC.

The CDR3: CASSLGTSGRDEQFF. In DNA, the CDR3 is TGTGCCAGCAGTTTAGGGACTAGCGGGAGGGATGAGCAGTTCTTC. V gene TRBV27 combines with J gene TRBJ2-1; the match to TRBD2 covers 16 bases. CDR3 length: 15 amino acids. V was clipped by 2 bases and J by 8 bases; unmatched bases: 0. Germline V gene data show CDR1 as MNHEY and CDR2 as SMNVEV (reference sequence).

The genes are TRBV7-2 and TRBJ2-4; 9 positions match TRBD1. This CDR3 region has 14 residues. V dropped 5 bases and J dropped 4; count of bases not matched to a gene: 3. CDR1 and CDR2 from the germline V gene are SGHTA and FQGNSA. The CDR3 sequence is CASSPDRGKNIQYF. The CDR3 bases are TGTGCCAGCAGCCCGGACAGGGGAAAAAACATTCAGTACTTC.

J is TRBJ1-1 and V is TRBV7-9; D remains ambiguous. This CDR3 spans 11 amino acids. Trimming took 2 bases from V and 5 from J, leaving 3 bases between them. Per the germline V gene, CDR1 is SEHNR and CDR2 is FQNEAQ (reference sequence). The CDR3 spells CASSLFTEAFF. CDR3 DNA sequence: TGTGCCAGCAGCTTATTTACTGAAGCTTTCTTT.

This chain joins TRBV19 and TRBJ2-6; D not resolved. The CDR3 runs 18 residues. The germline V gene has CDR1 LNHDA and CDR2 SQIVND (reference sequence). V was clipped by 4 bases and J by 0 bases, with 16 bases between them. The chain's CDR3 is CASSNPSEASSGANVLTF. The CDR3 bases are TGTGCCAGTAGTAACCCCTCCGAGGCCAGCTCTGGGGCCAACGTCCTGACTTTC.

CDR3 region: CASTRDSANTGELFF. The CDR3 DNA reads TGTGCCAGCACCCGGGACAGCGCGAACACCGGGGAGCTGTTTTTT. V usage is TRBV27 and J usage is TRBJ2-2; TRBD1 aligns across 7 bases. After removal of 7 bases from V and 0 bases from J, the junction contained 5 bases not matched to a gene. CDR1 and CDR2 (germline): MNHEY, SMNVEV (reference sequence). The CDR3 spans 15 residues.

This clone was observed a single time. The chain employs TRBV7-3 and TRBJ2-2; D remains ambiguous. CDR3 length equals 16 residues. Germline assignment: CDR1 SGHTA and CDR2 FQGTGA. V was trimmed by 5 bases and J by 0 bases, leaving 13 bases between them. The CDR3 protein is CASSLNTLANTGELFF. The CDR3, as DNA: TGTGCCAGCAGCCTAAATACACTGGCGAACACCGGGGAGCTGTTTTTT.

The rearrangement uses TRBV28 and TRBJ2-5, with D unresolved. The CDR3 runs 13 residues. Germline V gene data show CDR1 as MDHEN and CDR2 as SYDVKM. The V end was cut by 7 bases, the J end by 10 bases, with 19 bases between. The CDR3 protein is CASTQYDKGIQYF. CDR3 nucleotides: TGTGCCAGCACCCAATACGACAAAGGGATCCAGTACTTC.

The chain joins TRBV4-2 to TRBJ2-7; tentative D call: TRBD1 (6 bases). Germline CDR1 and CDR2: LGHNA and YNFKEQ. Trimming shortened V by 3 bases and J by 1 base, and 16 bases separated the two germline ends. The CDR3 has 16 residues. The CDR3 loop reads CASSHVGGQRSYEQYF. As DNA, the CDR3 is TGTGCCAGCAGCCATGTTGGAGGACAGAGATCCTACGAGCAGTACTTC.

V gene TRBV27 combines with J gene TRBJ2-7, with no clear D. This CDR3 region has 13 residues. In germline, CDR1 is MNHEY, CDR2 SMNVEV (reference sequence). Between the trimmed V and J ends, which lost 5 bases and 3 bases, there was a span of 11 bases. CDR3 sequence reads: CASSLQWYYEQYF. DNA of the CDR3: TGTGCCAGCAGTCTCCAGTGGTACTACGAGCAGTACTTC.

A single count supports this clone. The chain has TRBV19 and TRBJ2-1, with 7 bases identical to TRBD2. The CDR3 loop spans 15 amino acids. From germline, CDR1 is LNHDA and CDR2 SQIVND (reference sequence). V gave up 1 base and J gave up 12 bases; unmatched junction bases: 12. CDR3 sequence reads: CASSIGKWEGPVQFF. The CDR3 nucleotides are TGTGCCAGTAGTATAGGAAAGTGGGAGGGCCCGGTGCAGTTCTTC.

The chain is built from TRBV6-6 and TRBJ2-5; TRBD1 agrees at 9 bases. Germline V gives CDR1 MNHNY, CDR2 SVGAGI (reference sequence). With V trimmed by 4 bases and J by 2 bases, 5 bases remained unmatched. CDR3 length: 15 amino acids. The CDR3 here is CASSWGQGGQETQYF. In DNA form, the CDR3 reads TGTGCCAGCAGTTGGGGACAGGGTGGGCAAGAGACCCAGTACTTC.

The chain carries TRBV18 and TRBJ2-1, with 10 bases identical to TRBD2. Germline values: CDR1 KGHSH, CDR2 LQKENI. This CDR3 contains 15 residues. V trimming: 0 bases; J trimming: 10 bases; junction bases outside the gene matches: 6. CDR3 protein: CASSPPSSGRNEQFF. In nucleotides, the CDR3 is TGTGCCAGCTCACCACCGTCTAGCGGGAGAAACGAGCAGTTCTTC. The full variable domain, with the rest looked up from reference TRBV18 and TRBJ2-1, is NAGVMQNPRHLVRRRGQEARLRCSPMKGHSHVYWYRQLPEEGLKFMVYLQKENIIDESGMPKERFSAEFPKEGPSILRIQQVVRGDSAAYFCASSPPSSGRNEQFFGPGTRLTVL.

The CDR3 region has the DNA TGTGCCAGCGGGCGACAGGGCCTCCCTAATGAAAAACTGTTTTTT. Translation: CASGRQGLPNEKLFF. The chain combines TRBV5-4 with TRBJ1-4; 7 bases are shared with TRBD1. The V gene's germline CDR1 is SGHNT and CDR2 YYREEE (reference sequence). The V segment lost 7 bases and the J segment 3 bases; nucleotides outside the gene matches: 9. This CDR3 comprises 15 residues.

This sequence joins TRBV4-3 and TRBJ2-5; D remains unclear. The CDR3 is made up of 14 amino acids. The V end lost 1 base, the J end lost 5 bases, and 11 bases lay between the germline ends. Per the germline V gene, CDR1 is LGHNA and CDR2 is YSLEER. The CDR3 DNA is TGCGCCAGCAGCCAAGGGCCGGCCCGGGAGACCCAGTACTTC. It specifies CASSQGPARETQYF.